This T cell receptor (beta chain) is from a study of blood T cell repertoires in COVID-19. Looking at the study overall: Sample material is recorded as cDNA or gDNA derived from T cells, B-cell-depleted T cells, or PBMCs.

This clone was detected once. CDR3 length equals 14 residues. Trimming took 3 bases from V and 5 from J; bases not matched to a gene: 7. Germline values: CDR1 GTSNPN, CDR2 SVGIG (reference sequence). Study processing details: Estimates of nucleated cell counts were drawn from the amplification of reference gene primers. Sequencing used immunoSEQ multiplex PCR; TCRdb keeps in-frame clones, though not all of them. V, J and clone size are taken as reported in that table, and D and trimming were inferred from the DNA itself. Among about 180,000 clones, 70% to 85% were seen once, and the ten largest hold more than 8%.

The clonotype originates from a woman older than 75 with acute or convalescent COVID-19. The sample was peripheral blood. The rearrangement uses TRBV30 and TRBJ1-2, with 9 bases lining up with TRBD1. CDR3 residues: CAWRQTGGGYGYTF. In nucleotides, the CDR3 is TGTGCCTGGAGGCAGACAGGGGGAGGATATGGCTACACCTTC.